Here is one T cell receptor (beta chain) with its context. Its target is unknown. TCRdb keeps only in-frame clones here, not all; method: immunoSEQ multiplex PCR. The profile shows roughly 30,000 clones, roughly 89% of them singletons. The source of the sample is a study of lymphopenia after photon versus proton radiotherapy. The V gene's germline CDR1 is SNHLY and CDR2 FYNNEI. This CDR3 spans 13 amino acids. Deletions cut 2 bases from V and 6 bases from J, with 11 bases between. Broader study findings: After the lymphocyte nadir, photon-treated repertoires showed oligoclonal expansion, especially of CD8+ Temra cells. Photon-treated patients lost naive T cells and TCR diversity; proton-treated stayed stable.

The sequence was obtained from a woman aged 55-70 years with cholangiocarcinoma. Some clones in this sample may be carry-over from other donors' samples. This chain links TRBV2 with TRBJ2-7; D not resolved. The sample in question was peripheral blood, obtained from a patient treated with proton-based radiotherapy. CDR3 in DNA: TGTGCCAGCAGTGAACCCCGACGCGGCGAGCAGTACTTC. Amino acids: CASSEPRRGEQYF.